These T cell receptor beta chains were read from a single sample in a study of beta chain features in type 1 diabetes. The table came from immunoSEQ multiplex PCR; TCRdb's copy has only in-frame clones and leaves some out. The sample has roughly 150,000 clones, approximately 8.8% seen once; the top ten hold roughly 0.7%. Material: central memory CD4+ T cells from blood. The receptors shown here come from a woman aged 25-40 years with type 1 diabetes. Each CDR3 is given with its conserved first and last residue. D genes are given only for firm matches. Size is stated for part of the rows, as once, few or many counts, or as a class when the clone is expanded.

j_call: TRBJ2-7; clone_size: -; cdr3_length: 11; d_call: -; v_call: TRBV19; cdr3_aa: CASKSGSEQYF; cdr3_nt: TGTGCCAGTAAATCCGGGAGCGAGCAGTACTTC
j_call: TRBJ2-6; clone_size: few; cdr3_length: 19; d_call: TRBD2; v_call: TRBV5-1; cdr3_aa: CASSLTLAPLRSGANVLTF; cdr3_nt: TGCGCCAGCAGCTTGACACTAGCGCCCCTCAGGTCTGGGGCCAACGTCCTGACTTTC
j_call: TRBJ2-7; clone_size: -; cdr3_length: 16; d_call: TRBD2; v_call: TRBV19; cdr3_aa: CASSQSGSRGEYEQYF; cdr3_nt: TGTGCCAGTAGTCAAAGCGGGAGTAGAGGAGAGTACGAGCAGTACTTC
j_call: TRBJ1-2; clone_size: -; cdr3_length: 16; d_call: -; v_call: TRBV29-1; cdr3_aa: CSVEGFRGISNYGYTF; cdr3_nt: TGCAGCGTTGAAGGTTTCAGGGGAATCTCTAACTATGGCTACACCTTC
j_call: TRBJ2-7; clone_size: -; cdr3_length: 11; d_call: -; v_call: TRBV20-1; cdr3_aa: CSATSEAEQYF; cdr3_nt: TGCAGTGCCACATCGGAGGCCGAGCAGTACTTC
j_call: TRBJ2-7; clone_size: many; cdr3_length: 16; d_call: -; v_call: TRBV27; cdr3_aa: CASSPAIARSSYEQYF; cdr3_nt: TGTGCCAGCAGTCCAGCTATAGCGCGAAGCTCCTACGAGCAGTACTTC
j_call: TRBJ2-1; clone_size: few; cdr3_length: 13; d_call: TRBD1; v_call: TRBV29-1; cdr3_aa: CSVGQGGYNEQFF; cdr3_nt: TGCAGCGTCGGACAGGGGGGATACAATGAGCAGTTCTTC
j_call: TRBJ1-2; clone_size: -; cdr3_length: 16; d_call: TRBD1; v_call: TRBV28; cdr3_aa: CASIPHNRQGDYGYTF; cdr3_nt: TGTGCCAGCATCCCACATAACCGACAGGGAGACTATGGCTACACCTTC
j_call: TRBJ2-7; clone_size: few; cdr3_length: 15; d_call: TRBD1; v_call: TRBV28; cdr3_aa: CASSIWQAKGAEQYF; cdr3_nt: TGTGCCAGCAGTATTTGGCAGGCCAAGGGGGCCGAGCAGTACTTC
j_call: TRBJ1-2; clone_size: -; cdr3_length: 13; d_call: -; v_call: TRBV7-9; cdr3_aa: CASSLGQDYGYTF; cdr3_nt: TGTGCCAGCAGCTTAGGGCAGGACTATGGCTACACCTTC
j_call: TRBJ2-3; clone_size: -; cdr3_length: 18; d_call: TRBD2; v_call: TRBV7-3; cdr3_aa: CASSSRLAGRESTDTQYF; cdr3_nt: TGTGCCAGCAGCTCCAGACTAGCGGGAAGGGAGAGCACAGATACGCAGTATTTT
j_call: TRBJ2-7; clone_size: few; cdr3_length: 15; d_call: -; v_call: TRBV25-1; cdr3_aa: CASSEGAVYSYEQYF; cdr3_nt: TGTGCCAGCAGTGAGGGGGCGGTTTATTCCTACGAGCAGTACTTC
j_call: TRBJ2-3; clone_size: few; cdr3_length: 15; d_call: -; v_call: TRBV9; cdr3_aa: CASSVAPTGTDTQYF; cdr3_nt: TGTGCCAGCAGCGTAGCACCAACTGGCACAGATACGCAGTATTTT
j_call: TRBJ2-1; clone_size: -; cdr3_length: 15; d_call: -; v_call: TRBV7-3; cdr3_aa: CASSLDSLAHNEQFF; cdr3_nt: TGTGCCAGCAGCTTAGATTCATTAGCCCACAATGAGCAGTTCTTC
j_call: TRBJ2-3; clone_size: -; cdr3_length: 13; d_call: -; v_call: TRBV4-2; cdr3_aa: CASSQQLADTQYF; cdr3_nt: TGTGCCAGCAGCCAACAACTAGCAGATACGCAGTATTTT
j_call: TRBJ1-1; clone_size: few; cdr3_length: 14; d_call: TRBD1; v_call: TRBV19; cdr3_aa: CASSIRTGGTEAFF; cdr3_nt: TGTGCCAGTAGTATTCGGACAGGGGGGACTGAAGCTTTCTTT
j_call: TRBJ1-2; clone_size: -; cdr3_length: 13; d_call: -; v_call: TRBV11-3; cdr3_aa: CASSLQGRHGYTF; cdr3_nt: TGTGCCAGCAGCTTACAGGGCAGGCATGGCTACACCTTC
j_call: TRBJ2-7; clone_size: few; cdr3_length: 14; d_call: TRBD2; v_call: TRBV7-3; cdr3_aa: CASSFSGTNSEQYF; cdr3_nt: TGTGCCAGCAGCTTTTCCGGGACTAACAGCGAGCAGTACTTC
j_call: TRBJ2-6; clone_size: -; cdr3_length: 16; d_call: TRBD1; v_call: TRBV6-6; cdr3_aa: CATQTGGKPGANVLTF; cdr3_nt: TGTGCCACTCAGACAGGGGGAAAACCTGGGGCCAACGTCCTGACTTTC
j_call: TRBJ2-1; clone_size: few; cdr3_length: 15; d_call: -; v_call: TRBV21-1; cdr3_aa: CASSKAGRGLNEQFF; cdr3_nt: TGTGCCAGCAGCAAAGCAGGTAGAGGGCTTAATGAGCAGTTCTTC